This T cell receptor (beta chain) comes out of a study of monozygotic twins with inflammatory bowel disease. Every donor provided one blood sample measuring about 2.3 ml. The CDR3 totals 16 residues. Germline V gene sequence: CDR1 MNHEY, CDR2 SVGEGT. Two nested PCRs, of about 16 and 10 cycles, processed TCRalpha and TCRbeta cDNA. TCRdb re-called the 5' RACE reads and catalogs CDR3 proteins one per entry, DNA excluded. Its clone listing holds 200,000 to 250,000 distinct CDR3 sequences. Sequencing input: blood. The chain has TRBV6-2 or TRBV6-3 and TRBJ1-2; the D call of TRBD1 rests on TCRdb alone, since no DNA is present to check it. The sequence derives from a human donor with ulcerative colitis or Crohn's disease, or a healthy co-twin of an affected twin (not recorded which). This CDR3 reads CASSYSTNQGGIGYTF.